The T cell receptor (beta chain) under discussion was sequenced for a study of CD8 T cells in Susac syndrome. Study details: There were Susac syndrome patients who were therapy-naive at blood draw, others on corticosteroids, and others on intravenous immunoglobulin alone.

A quantity of roughly 0.5 to 1 ug RNA underwent reverse transcription using random hexamers. The immunoSEQ assay covered 54 Vbeta and 13 Jbeta segments for CDR3. TCRdb passed the immunoSEQ multiplex PCR reads through MiXCR, listing each CDR3 protein once. Of about 140,000 distinct CDR3 sequences in the sample, approximately 96% were seen once. The germline gives CDR1 MDHEN, CDR2 SYDVKM. CDR3 length equals 15 residues. V lost 6 bases, J lost 4 bases, and 16 bases lay in between. Sequenced: CD4+ T cells from PBMCs. The chain carries TRBV28 and TRBJ2-1; TRBD1 might be the D (6 bases). The source is a human donor with Susac syndrome. The CDR3 here is CASSSLDRRYNEQFF. The CDR3 region has the DNA TGTGCCAGCAGCAGCTTGGACAGAAGGTACAATGAGCAGTTCTTC.